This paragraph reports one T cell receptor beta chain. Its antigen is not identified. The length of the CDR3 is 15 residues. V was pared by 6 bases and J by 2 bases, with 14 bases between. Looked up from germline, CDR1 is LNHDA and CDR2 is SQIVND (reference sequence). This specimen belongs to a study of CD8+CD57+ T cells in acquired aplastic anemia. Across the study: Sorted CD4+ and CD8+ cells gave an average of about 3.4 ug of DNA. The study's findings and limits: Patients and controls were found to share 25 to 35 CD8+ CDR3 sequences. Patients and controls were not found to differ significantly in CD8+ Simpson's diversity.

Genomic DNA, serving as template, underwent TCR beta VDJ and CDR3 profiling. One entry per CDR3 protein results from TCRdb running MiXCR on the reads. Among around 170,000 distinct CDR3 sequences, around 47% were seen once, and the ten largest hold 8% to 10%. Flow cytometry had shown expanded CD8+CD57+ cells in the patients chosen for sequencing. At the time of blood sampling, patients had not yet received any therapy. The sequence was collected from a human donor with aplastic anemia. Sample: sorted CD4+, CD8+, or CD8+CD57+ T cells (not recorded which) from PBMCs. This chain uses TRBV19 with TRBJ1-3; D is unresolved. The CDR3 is CASSLHGPTGNTIYF. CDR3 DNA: TGTGCCAGTAGCTTACACGGACCTACTGGAAACACCATATATTTT.